This T cell receptor (beta chain) was identified in a study of T cells after yellow fever vaccination (dated by TCRdb to between 2018 and 2021). The study in broad terms: Libraries from fractions with low cell numbers were prepared with the SMART-Seq v4 Ultra Low Input RNA kit. To follow T-cell clones before and after both primary and booster YFV17D yellow fever vaccination, bulk TCR alpha and beta repertoires underwent longitudinal sequencing. Two healthy male donors, one aged 18 to 29 and one aged 30 to 40 years, made up the cohort. Blood samples were taken at several timepoints before and after primary and secondary immunization, and bulk PBMC replicates and cell subsets were isolated. General conclusions and limits of the study: Because the study included only two donors, the extent to which the findings can be generalized is limited. FACS-sorted repertoires could contain abundant contaminating clonotypes from the bulk population, so computational filtering was required. Most clones expanded after primary vaccination were re-detected after the booster (almost 98% of CD4 and about 88% of CD8), suggesting broad memory maintenance. A small share of clonotypes occurred in both CD4 and CD8 compartments, likely arising from convergent recombination. Compared with the primary T-cell response, the secondary T-cell response was faster but weaker, reaching its peak on day 5 rather than on day 15.

Sequencing was performed on an Illumina NovaSeq 6000. TCR cDNA was synthesized by 5'RACE template switching, which introduced a universal primer site and unique molecular identifiers. Priming of cDNA synthesis was performed from both the TCR alpha and TCR beta constant segments. Library amplification involved two PCR steps, and the second step added sample barcodes and sequencing adapters. Sequencing of libraries was performed on Illumina HiSeq 2500 (2x100 bp) or NovaSeq (2x150 bp). The paper's data handling went like this. MIGEC handled demultiplexing of reads and collapsing into UMI consensus sequences, while MiXCR performed V(D)J alignment. Vaccine-responding clonotypes were defined with edgeR using replicate PBMC samples, requiring FDR below 0.01 and a log2 fold change above 5 up to day 15. CD4 or CD8 identity was assigned to each bulk clonotype according to whether the clonotype was present at higher abundance in the sequenced CD4 repertoire or the sequenced CD8 repertoire. The raw public reads went through TCRdb reprocessing: fastp at Q25, MiXCR clone calling, in-frame beta chains kept. CDR3 protein duplicates are merged, each entry listing the most common genes and DNA. TCRdb's processing, not the authors' own work, is the source of the V and J calls. The sample records over 300,000 distinct CDR3 sequences, 4.1% of which are singletons. Around 24% of the sample is held by the ten biggest clonotypes.

This clonotype was found a few times. No antigen is known for it. Qualities for individual bases were not recorded, and no much larger clone is one base off. The meaning of the sample's treatment or condition label: live attenuated yellow fever vaccine strain. Two biological replicates of bulk PBMCs were collected at each blood-draw timepoint. PBMCs were isolated from peripheral blood using a standard Ficoll-Paque protocol. RNA was extracted with TriZol from bulk PBMCs, CD4 and CD8 fractions, and dextramer-positive and dextramer-negative fractions. A distance of 14 bases separates the germline ends of V and J, which lose 7 bases and 5 bases respectively. The CDR3 has 14 amino acids, counting the end cysteine and phenylalanine. Of the read, only the CDR3 DNA is kept; its 42 bases are in frame from base 1. Via the germline V gene (reference sequence), CDR1 is LNHDA and CDR2 SQIVND.

The chain is assembled from TRBV19 and TRBJ2-2; a tentative D match to TRBD1 spans 6 bases. The clonotype was recovered from a man younger than 30 who received the YFV17D yellow fever vaccine. The sequences come from PBMCs, collected 5 days after the yellow fever booster vaccination. The CDR3 here reads CASNGAGVTGELFF. The sequence in DNA is TGTGCCAGTAATGGGGCAGGGGTGACCGGGGAGCTGTTTTTT.